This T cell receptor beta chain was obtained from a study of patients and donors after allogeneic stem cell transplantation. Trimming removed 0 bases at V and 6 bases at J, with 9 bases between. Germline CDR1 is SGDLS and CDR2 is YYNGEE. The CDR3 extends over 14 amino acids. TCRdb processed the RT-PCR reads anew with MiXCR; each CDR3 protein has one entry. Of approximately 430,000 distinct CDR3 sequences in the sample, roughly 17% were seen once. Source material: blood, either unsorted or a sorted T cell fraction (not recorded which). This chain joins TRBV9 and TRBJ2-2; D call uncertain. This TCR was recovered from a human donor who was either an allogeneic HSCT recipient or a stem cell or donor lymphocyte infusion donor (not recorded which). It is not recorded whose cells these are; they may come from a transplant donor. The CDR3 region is CASSVASESGELFF. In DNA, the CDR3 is TGTGCCAGCAGCGTAGCGTCGGAGTCCGGGGAGCTGTTTTTT. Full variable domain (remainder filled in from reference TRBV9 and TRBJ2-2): DSGVTQTPKHLITATGQRVTLRCSPRSGDLSVYWYQQSLDQGLQFLIQYYNGEERAKGNILERFSAQQFPDLHSELNLSSLELGDSALYFCASSVASESGELFFGEGSRLTVL.